Each of the 13 T cell receptor beta chains below was sequenced from the same sample in a study of T cell responses to AZD1222 COVID-19 vaccine. Clones were sequenced by immunoSEQ multiplex PCR, and TCRdb holds only the in-frame ones, with some missing. The table shows 170,000 or so clones, with around 90% occurring only once. Sequencing was performed on peripheral blood, taken 28 days after the second AZD1222 dose. Source of these receptors: an adult who received the AZD1222 COVID-19 vaccine.

The chain combines TRBV6-1 with TRBJ1-1, with 7 bases identical to TRBD1. The germline CDR1 and CDR2 sequences are MNHNS and SASEGT. The CDR3 has 14 amino acids. V shed 2 bases, J shed 5 bases, and the junction held 5 bases outside the gene matches. The CDR3 DNA reads TGTGCCAGCAGTGAAAACAGGGGTTGGACTGAAGCTTTCTTT. It yields the protein CASSENRGWTEAFF.

The chain couples TRBV11-3 to TRBJ2-1, with TRBD1 as a possible D gene (6 bases). V was pared by 4 bases and J by 5 bases, with 12 bases between. The length of the CDR3 is 14 residues. Germline V CDR1 and CDR2: SGHNT, YENEEA. The CDR3 DNA reads TGTGCCAGCAGCTCCGGACAGATAAACAATGAGCAGTTCTTC. It translates to CASSSGQINNEQFF.

The rearrangement uses TRBV7-9 and TRBJ1-2; tentatively, D is TRBD1 (5 bases). The V gene's germline CDR1 is SEHNR and CDR2 FQNEAQ (reference sequence). V lost 4 bases, J lost 8 bases, and 14 bases lay in between. The CDR3 sequence is 13 residues long. CDR3 DNA: TGTGCCAGCAGCTCGGGGGACGGTCGCGGCTACACCTTC. Amino acid sequence: CASSSGDGRGYTF.

V gene TRBV19 combines with J gene TRBJ1-6, with 10 nucleotides matching TRBD1. Germline CDR1 and CDR2: LNHDA and SQIVND (reference sequence). This CDR3 has 15 amino acids. After removal of 5 bases from V and 7 bases from J, the junction contained 5 bases not matched to a gene. CDR3 sequence (DNA): TGTGCCAGTAGTTGGACAGGGGGGCGGAATTCACCCCTCCACTTT. Amino acid sequence: CASSWTGGRNSPLHF.

The chain employs TRBV24-1 and TRBJ2-3; 8 positions match TRBD2. Germline lookup yields CDR1 KGHDR and CDR2 SFDVKD. This CDR3 contains 13 residues. The ends lost 4 bases at V and 8 bases at J; junction bases unmatched: 4. The CDR3 region is CATSDSTSGTQYF. DNA for the CDR3: TGTGCCACCAGTGACTCAACTAGCGGTACGCAGTATTTT.

CDR3 protein: CASSPSPPLHPGNTIYF. The CDR3, as DNA: TGTGCCAGCAGCCCCTCCCCACCACTTCACCCCGGAAACACCATATATTTT. The gene calls are TRBV14 and TRBJ1-3; D is unclear. V shed 4 bases and J shed 4 bases, with 20 bases lying between them. CDR1 is SGHDN, CDR2 FVKESK, per germline. This CDR3 is 17 amino acids long.

J is TRBJ2-2 and V is TRBV25-1, with 7 bases lining up with TRBD1. Germline CDR1 reads MGHDK; CDR2 reads SYGVNS. J gave up 2 bases and V 4 bases, and 1 base lay outside the gene matches. The CDR3 runs 14 residues. The CDR3 sequence is CASSGQGNTGELFF. Here the CDR3 DNA reads TGTGCCAGCAGTGGACAGGGAAACACCGGGGAGCTGTTTTTT.

This clone was picked up a small number of times. The chain links TRBV2 to TRBJ1-6; D is ambiguous. There are 16 residues in the CDR3. Germline loops: CDR1 SNHLY, CDR2 FYNNEI. V dropped 2 bases and J dropped 6 bases, with 14 bases sitting between them. The CDR3 loop reads CASSERWSVGNSPLHF. The CDR3 DNA reads TGTGCCAGCAGTGAAAGGTGGTCCGTGGGTAATTCACCCCTCCACTTT.

The gene calls are TRBV10-3 and TRBJ1-1; tentative D call: TRBD1 (6 bases). This CDR3 spans 14 amino acids. Germline V lookup: CDR1 ENHRY, CDR2 SYGVKD. The V end was cut by 5 bases, the J end by 1 base, with 11 bases between. The CDR3 sequence: CAISSGATNTEAFF. DNA for the CDR3: TGTGCCATCAGTTCAGGGGCCACGAACACTGAAGCTTTCTTT.

The V gene is TRBV7-2, the J gene TRBJ2-7; D is perhaps TRBD1 (6 bases). V shed 3 bases and J shed 0 bases, with 12 bases lying between them. Looked up from germline, CDR1 is SGHTA and CDR2 is FQGNSA. The CDR3 length is 15 residues. The CDR3 sequence is CASSFEGGRSYEQYF. The CDR3 DNA sequence: TGTGCCAGCAGCTTTGAAGGGGGTCGCTCCTACGAGCAGTACTTC.

CDR3 bases: TGTGCCAGCAGCTTAGCCACGACAAATAAGAAAGATGGCTACACCTTC. Translation: CASSLATTNKKDGYTF. V and J are TRBV7-2 and TRBJ1-2; D remains ambiguous. V was trimmed by 0 bases and J by 6 bases, leaving 17 bases between them. This CDR3 has 16 amino acids. Germline V gene lookup returns CDR1 SGHTA and CDR2 FQGNSA.

This clone was seen once. The chain uses TRBV9 and TRBJ2-5, with D unclear. V was pared by 0 bases and J by 5 bases, with 11 bases between. Germline CDR1 reads SGDLS; CDR2 reads YYNGEE. The CDR3 contains 14 residues. The DNA for the CDR3 is TGTGCCAGCAGCGTAGGGCTTCCCTTGGAGACCCAGTACTTC. The encoded protein is CASSVGLPLETQYF.

The chain uses TRBV5-1 and TRBJ2-2; 12 nucleotides align to TRBD1. Trimming took 4 bases from V and 6 from J; bases not matched to a gene: 13. The CDR3 is made up of 18 amino acids. CDR1 SGHRS and CDR2 YFSETQ come from the germline V gene. The CDR3 protein is CASSQRIGGQGAPGELFF. The CDR3 DNA follows: TGCGCCAGCAGCCAAAGAATCGGGGGACAGGGGGCTCCCGGGGAGCTGTTTTTT.